The 30 T cell receptor beta chains in this list originate from one sample, sequenced in a study of T cells after yellow fever vaccination. TCRdb independently ran MiXCR on the 5' RACE reads; one entry per CDR3 protein. The sample consists of hundreds of thousands of distinct CDR3 sequences, under 14% of them appearing once. This material consisted of PBMCs, taken on the day of the first yellow fever vaccination. The receptors derive from a man aged 18 to 30 who received the YFV17D yellow fever vaccine.

This clonotype was detected only a few times. This chain uses TRBV7-3 with TRBJ2-1; a possible D gene is TRBD2 (6 bases). Per germline, CDR1 SGHTA and CDR2 FQGTGA. V dropped 5 bases and J dropped 14 bases, with 28 bases sitting between them. The CDR3 totals 16 residues. CDR3 in amino acids: CASSPLVLTGGLAEFF. In DNA form, the CDR3 reads TGTGCCAGCAGCCCCCTTGTCCTTACAGGAGGGCTCGCGGAGTTCTTC.

This clonotype has a handful of counts. The chain carries TRBV12-3 or TRBV12-4 and TRBJ2-7, with D perhaps given as TRBD1 or TRBD2 (5 bases each). The length of the CDR3 is 13 residues. V was cut by 4 bases and J by 5 bases, with 12 bases left in between. CDR3 in amino acids: CASSSWLGDEQYV. For the CDR3, the DNA is TGTGCCAGCAGTTCTTGGCTGGGGGACGAGCAGTACGTC.

This chain connects TRBV4-3 to TRBJ2-7, with 7 nucleotides matching TRBD2. CDR3 length: 16 amino acids. Germline V gene sequence: CDR1 LGHNA, CDR2 YSLEER. V shed 0 bases and J 1 base; nucleotides not matched to a gene: 6. CDR3 in amino acids: CASSQDRRGTSYEQYF. The CDR3 nucleotides read TGCGCCAGCAGCCAAGATCGGCGGGGGACTTCCTACGAGCAGTACTTC.

The chain employs TRBV5-1 and TRBJ2-2; D is uncertain. V lost 4 bases and J 4 bases, leaving 14 bases between the germline ends. Germline V CDR1 and CDR2: SGHRS, YFSETQ. The CDR3 is 15 residues long. CDR3 in DNA: TGCGCCAGCAGCCCGCACCGTGAGATCACCGGGGAGCTGTTTTTT. This encodes CASSPHREITGELFF.

The chain recombines TRBV6-2 or TRBV6-3 with TRBJ2-1; TRBD2 matches at 11 bases. Germline V CDR1 and CDR2: MNHEY, SVGEGT. The CDR3 loop spans 15 amino acids. V lost 7 bases and J lost 7; bases outside the gene matches: 9. The CDR3 DNA is TGTGCCAGCACCCCGACTAGCGGGAAAAGGAATGAGCAGTTCTTC. Protein: CASTPTSGKRNEQFF.

The chain employs TRBV4-3 and TRBJ1-2, with a tentative D call TRBD1 (5 bases). The CDR3 spans 15 residues. Trimming took 3 bases from V and 2 from J, leaving 13 bases between them. Germline V lookup: CDR1 LGHNA, CDR2 YSLEER. Here the CDR3 reads CASSQENRINYGYTF. In nucleotides, the CDR3 is TGCGCCAGCAGCCAGGAAAACAGGATCAACTATGGCTACACCTTC.

The chain is built from TRBV28 and TRBJ1-3; D is ambiguous. Trimming left V 5 bases short and J 0 bases short, with 8 bases between. This CDR3 has 14 amino acids. The germline V gene has CDR1 MDHEN and CDR2 SYDVKM. The CDR3 sequence: CASSPSRSGNTIYF. The CDR3 DNA reads as TGTGCCAGCAGTCCTAGCCGCTCTGGAAACACCATATATTTT. The full variable domain, in which reference TRBV28 and TRBJ1-3 provide the parts outside the CDR3, is DVKVTQSSRYLVKRTGEKVFLECVQDMDHENMFWYRQDPGLGLRLIYFSYDVKMKEKGDIPEGYSVSREKKERFSLILESASTNQTSMYLCASSPSRSGNTIYFGEGSWLTVV.

The chain uses TRBV15 and TRBJ2-7; D ambiguous. The CDR3 extends over 14 amino acids. The germline CDR1 and CDR2 sequences are LNHNV and YYDKDF (reference sequence). V shed 1 base and J shed 0 bases, with 7 bases lying between them. The CDR3 region has the DNA TGTGCCACCAGCAGAGCACCGAACTCCTACGAGCAGTACGTC. Translating it yields CATSRAPNSYEQYV.

This clonotype was counted a few times. CDR3 bases: TGCGCCAGCAGCCAAGATAGTGAACCGGGACAGGGCACGCTCCGAAGCCAAGAGACCCAGTACTTC. It specifies CASSQDSEPGQGTLRSQETQYF. This chain uses TRBV4-1 with TRBJ2-5; 9 bases match TRBD1. CDR3 length: 22 residues. The ends lost 0 bases at V and 1 base at J; junction bases unmatched: 21. Germline V gives CDR1 MGHRA, CDR2 YSYEKL.

This sequence joins TRBV6-5 and TRBJ2-7; weak D call: TRBD2 (5 bases). The CDR3 runs 19 residues. In germline, CDR1 is MNHEY, CDR2 SVGAGI. Trimming stripped 0 bases from V and 3 bases from J, with 24 bases between. The CDR3 loop reads CASSYSFPSTSPTLYEQYF. CDR3 sequence (DNA): TGTGCCAGCAGTTACTCTTTCCCATCCACTAGTCCTACCCTCTACGAGCAGTACTTC.

This sequence joins TRBV20-1 and TRBJ2-3, with 10 bases aligning to TRBD2. The CDR3 spans 14 residues. Germline CDR1 reads DFQATT; CDR2 reads SNEGSKA (reference sequence). Unmatched junction bases numbered 6, after V lost 5 bases and J lost 4 bases. In DNA form, the CDR3 reads TGCAGTGCTGCCCCAGCGGGGGGGGCAGATACGCAGTATTTT. Residues: CSAAPAGGADTQYF.

This clonotype was counted only a few times. The chain carries TRBV11-2 and TRBJ1-5; a possible D gene is TRBD1 (5 bases). Trimming shortened V by 4 bases and J by 6 bases, and 13 bases separated the two germline ends. This CDR3 is 14 amino acids long. In germline, CDR1 is SGHAT, CDR2 FQNNGV. For the CDR3, the DNA is TGTGCCAGCAGCTCGGGGGGGGGAACTCAGCCCCAGCATTTT. Amino acid sequence: CASSSGGGTQPQHF. Using reference TRBV11-2 and TRBJ1-5 for the parts outside the CDR3, the full variable domain is EAGVAQSPRYKIIEKRQSVAFWCNPISGHATLYWYQQILGQGPKLLIQFQNNGVVDDSQLPKDRFSAERLKGVDSTLKIQPAKLEDSAVYLCASSSGGGTQPQHFGDGTRLSIL.

The chain joins TRBV2 to TRBJ2-5, with 9 bases aligning to TRBD2. The CDR3 sequence is 14 residues long. V was clipped by 11 bases and J by 2 bases; unmatched bases: 9. Germline CDR1 and CDR2: SNHLY and FYNNEI. The CDR3 sequence: CAGGSGGNQETQYF. CDR3 sequence (DNA): TGTGCCGGGGGTAGCGGGGGAAATCAAGAGACCCAGTACTTC.

This chain uses TRBV6-4 with TRBJ1-1, with 9 bases fitting TRBD1. V was clipped by 5 bases and J by 1 base; unmatched bases: 11. The CDR3 is 17 residues long. Germline V CDR1 and CDR2: MRHNA, SNTAGT. The CDR3 here is CASSSVGTGRANTEAFF. DNA of the CDR3: TGTGCCAGCAGTTCCGTTGGGACAGGGAGGGCGAACACTGAAGCTTTCTTT.

This clonotype was detected ten times or more. The chain has TRBV15 and TRBJ2-5; the D call may be TRBD1 or TRBD2 (5 bases each). The germline V and J ends were trimmed by 0 bases and 7 bases, with 15 bases remaining between them. This CDR3 is 15 amino acids long. Germline CDR1 LNHNV, CDR2 YYDKDF (reference sequence). The CDR3 DNA reads as TGTGCCACCAGCAGAGAGGGACGGCAGGGCGGGACCCAGTACTTC. Protein sequence: CATSREGRQGGTQYF. Based on the CDR3 plus reference TRBV15 and TRBJ2-5, the full variable domain is DAMVIQNPRYQVTQFGKPVTLSCSQTLNHNVMYWYQQKSSQAPKLLFHYYDKDFNNEADTPDNFQSRRPNTSFCFLDIRSPGLGDTAMYLCATSREGRQGGTQYFGPGTRLLVL.

This rearrangement joins TRBV11-2 to TRBJ1-2; no clear D. V was clipped by 4 bases and J by 5 bases, with 17 bases between them. This CDR3 contains 15 residues. Germline V lookup: CDR1 SGHAT, CDR2 FQNNGV. CDR3 loop: CASSSSRAVYYGYTF. The CDR3 coding sequence is TGTGCCAGCAGCTCCAGTCGGGCAGTTTATTATGGCTACACCTTC. The whole variable domain, remainder taken from reference TRBV11-2 and TRBJ1-2, is EAGVAQSPRYKIIEKRQSVAFWCNPISGHATLYWYQQILGQGPKLLIQFQNNGVVDDSQLPKDRFSAERLKGVDSTLKIQPAKLEDSAVYLCASSSSRAVYYGYTFGSGTRLTVV.

This clonotype was counted at least ten times. This chain joins TRBV5-1 and TRBJ2-1; D is possibly TRBD1 (6 bases). The V end lost 4 bases, the J end lost 8 bases, and 16 bases lay between the germline ends. Germline lookup yields CDR1 SGHRS and CDR2 YFSETQ. The CDR3 extends over 14 amino acids. CDR3 bases: TGCGCCAGCAGCATGGGGGCAGGGGAAGATGAGCAGTTCTTC. Translated, it gives CASSMGAGEDEQFF.

The gene calls are TRBV29-1 and TRBJ2-5; D is unclear. This CDR3 region has 15 residues. The V and J ends lost 4 bases and 6 bases respectively, with 21 bases between them. Looked up from germline, CDR1 is SQVTM and CDR2 is ANQGSEA. The CDR3 here is CSVVRFGTAEKTQYF. The CDR3 bases are TGCAGCGTTGTTCGTTTTGGAACGGCGGAAAAGACCCAGTACTTC.

The chain uses TRBV5-5 and TRBJ1-6; 9 bases fit TRBD1. Trimming at V came to 4 bases and at J to 7 bases, leaving 3 bases not matched to a gene. The CDR3 consists of 14 residues. The germline V gene has CDR1 SGHKS and CDR2 YYEKEE (reference sequence). The CDR3 region has the DNA TGTGCCAGCAGCCTACAGGGGGCGAATTCACCCCTCCACTTT. Amino acid sequence: CASSLQGANSPLHF.

This clonotype was seen only a few times. This chain links TRBV5-1 with TRBJ2-5; D could derive from TRBD1 or TRBD2 (5 bases each). V shed 7 bases and J shed 5 bases, with 12 bases lying between them. This CDR3 is built from 12 residues. CDR1 is SGHRS and CDR2 is YFSETQ in the germline V gene. This CDR3 is CASWDRPETQYF. CDR3 sequence (DNA): TGCGCCAGCTGGGACCGACCGGAGACCCAGTACTTC.

The chain recombines TRBV7-3 with TRBJ2-1, with TRBD1 matching 10 bases. CDR1 and CDR2 from the germline V gene are SGHTA and FQGTGA. V was pared by 2 bases and J by 8 bases, with 9 bases of the junction left unmatched. This CDR3 has 16 residues. The CDR3 nucleotides read TGTGCCAGCAGCTTACTAACCGGGACAGGGGCTTATGAGCAGTTCTTC. Amino acids: CASSLLTGTGAYEQFF.

This clonotype turned up a few times. This chain uses TRBV20-1 with TRBJ2-7; D gene unclear. Germline V gene data show CDR1 as DFQATT and CDR2 as SNEGSKA (reference sequence). Trimming left V 3 bases short and J 2 bases short, with 14 bases between. There are 14 residues in the CDR3. The CDR3 coding sequence is TGCAGTGCTAGGCGCCACGCAGACCCCTACGAGCAGTACTTC. It codes for CSARRHADPYEQYF.

This clonotype has only a few counts. The V and J genes are TRBV4-1 and TRBJ1-6; D is unresolved. CDR1 and CDR2 (germline): MGHRA, YSYEKL. CDR3 length equals 13 residues. V was trimmed by 0 bases and J by 14 bases, leaving 11 bases between them. The CDR3 loop is CASSQDLDASLHF. CDR3 in DNA: TGCGCCAGCAGCCAAGATTTAGATGCTTCCCTCCACTTT.

The chain couples TRBV7-3 to TRBJ2-3, with 11 bases identical to TRBD1. CDR1 is SGHTA, CDR2 FQGTGA, per germline. The CDR3 is 16 residues long. The V gene end was trimmed by 4 bases and the J gene end by 2 bases; junction bases not matched to a gene: 5. The CDR3 region is CASSSDRGQDTDTQYF. The CDR3 DNA reads TGTGCCAGCAGCTCGGACAGGGGGCAAGACACAGATACGCAGTATTTT.

This chain links TRBV27 with TRBJ2-3; tentative D call: TRBD2 (5 bases). V lost 8 bases, J lost 6 bases, and 9 bases lay in between. This CDR3 spans 11 amino acids. Germline assignment: CDR1 MNHEY and CDR2 SMNVEV (reference sequence). DNA of the CDR3: TGTGCCAGCGGGGAGAGGGATACGCAGTATTTT. Translation: CASGERDTQYF.

The chain joins TRBV11-2 to TRBJ1-2; perhaps TRBD1 as D (6 bases). The V gene lost 4 bases and the J gene lost 4 bases, with 13 bases spanning the gap. Germline-derived CDR1 and CDR2 are SGHAT and FQNNGV. The CDR3 extends over 14 amino acids. CDR3 bases: TGTGCCAGCAGCTGGGGGGGCAGTCGCTATGGCTACACCTTC. This codes for CASSWGGSRYGYTF.

The CDR3 DNA follows: TGCAGTGCTCCCGACAGGGAAACTCTCACCGGGGAGCTGTTTTTT. Its translation is CSAPDRETLTGELFF. The rearrangement links TRBV20-1 to TRBJ2-2; TRBD1 matches 7 bases. Germline CDR1 DFQATT, CDR2 SNEGSKA (reference sequence). The CDR3 totals 15 residues. V shed 5 bases, J shed 4 bases, and the junction held 10 bases outside the gene matches.

There are many counts of this clonotype. This chain connects TRBV29-1 to TRBJ1-2; the D gene is possibly TRBD1 (6 bases). Trimming removed 4 bases at V and 6 bases at J, with 15 bases between. Germline V gene lookup returns CDR1 SQVTM and CDR2 ANQGSEA. The CDR3 is 13 residues long. The CDR3 DNA reads as TGCAGCGTTGGAAAATGGGAGGGGGATGGCTACACCTTC. Translated, it gives CSVGKWEGDGYTF.

This clonotype was seen a handful of times. This chain joins TRBV20-1 and TRBJ2-1; the D is unclear. This CDR3 contains 14 residues. Trimming stripped 3 bases from V and 7 bases from J, with 16 bases between. Germline values: CDR1 DFQATT, CDR2 SNEGSKA (reference sequence). DNA for the CDR3: TGCAGTGCTAGGGATCCGTGGAATCAGAATGAGCAGTTCTTC. It is translated as CSARDPWNQNEQFF.

This clonotype was detected ten times or more. The rearrangement uses TRBV24-1 and TRBJ2-3, with unresolved D. The CDR3 is 17 amino acids. With 1 base removed from V and 4 bases from J, the gap between germline ends came to 17 bases. Germline V gene data show CDR1 as KGHDR and CDR2 as SFDVKD. The CDR3 sequence: CATSDFPEGPSADTQYF. Written as DNA, the CDR3 is TGTGCCACCAGTGATTTTCCGGAAGGGCCAAGCGCAGATACGCAGTATTTT.